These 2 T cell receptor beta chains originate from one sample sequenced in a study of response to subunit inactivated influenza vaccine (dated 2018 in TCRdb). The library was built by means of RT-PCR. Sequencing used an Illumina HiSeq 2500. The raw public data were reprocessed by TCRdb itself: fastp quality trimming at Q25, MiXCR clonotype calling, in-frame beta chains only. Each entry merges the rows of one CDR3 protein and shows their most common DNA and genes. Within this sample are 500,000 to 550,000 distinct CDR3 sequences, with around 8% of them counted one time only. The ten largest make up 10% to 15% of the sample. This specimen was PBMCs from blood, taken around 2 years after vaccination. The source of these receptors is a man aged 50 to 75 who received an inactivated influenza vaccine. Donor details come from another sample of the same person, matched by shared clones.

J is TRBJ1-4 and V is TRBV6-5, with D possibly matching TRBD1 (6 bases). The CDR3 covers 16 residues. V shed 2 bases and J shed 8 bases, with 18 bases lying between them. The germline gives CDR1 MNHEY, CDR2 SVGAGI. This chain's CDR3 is CASSYEMGGRGEKLFF. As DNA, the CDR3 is TGTGCCAGCAGTTACGAGATGGGGGGCCGAGGGGAAAAACTGTTTTTT.

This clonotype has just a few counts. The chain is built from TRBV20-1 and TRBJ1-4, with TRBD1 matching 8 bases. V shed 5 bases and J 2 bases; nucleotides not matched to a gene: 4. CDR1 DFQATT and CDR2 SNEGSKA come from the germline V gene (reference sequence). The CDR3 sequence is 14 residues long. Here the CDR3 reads CSAARQGTNEKLFF. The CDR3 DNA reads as TGCAGTGCTGCCAGACAGGGGACTAATGAAAAACTGTTTTTT.